This passage covers 23 T cell receptor beta chains from one sample sequenced in a study of T cells in Graves' hyperthyroidism and ophthalmopathy. The source material, RNA transcripts, was used to amplify TCR beta CDR3 regions. First-round RT-PCR of the TCR CDR3 relied on the HTBI primer set. Using its own MiXCR run on the multiplex PCR reads, TCRdb lists one record per CDR3 protein. The data hold 400,000 to 500,000 distinct CDR3 sequences, with 14% to 15% observed a single time. Sequencing was performed on blood. These TCRs come from a man aged 18 to 30 with Graves' ophthalmopathy.

In its sample, this clonotype was seen many times. The CDR3: CATSDYGQGGETQYF. The DNA for the CDR3 is TGTGCCACCAGTGACTATGGACAGGGGGGGGAGACCCAGTACTTC. The chain combines TRBV24-1 with TRBJ2-5, with TRBD1 identical over 10 bases. J was trimmed by 5 bases and V by 4 bases; bases with no gene match: 6. The CDR3 extends over 15 amino acids. The germline gives CDR1 KGHDR, CDR2 SFDVKD.

This clonotype was counted at least ten times. The rearrangement joins TRBV7-9 to TRBJ1-2; 7 bases fit TRBD1. This CDR3 comprises 14 residues. Germline loops: CDR1 SEHNR, CDR2 FQNEAQ (reference sequence). V was pared by 5 bases and J by 5 bases, with 8 bases of the junction left unmatched. CDR3 DNA sequence: TGTGCCAGCAGCCCCAGCACAGGGGCGTATGGCTACACCTTC. This gives the protein CASSPSTGAYGYTF.

This clonotype occurred many times. The rearrangement joins TRBV6-1 to TRBJ2-7, with 8 bases lining up with TRBD1. The CDR3 has 13 amino acids. The J segment lost 3 bases and the V segment lost 8 bases, leaving 6 bases of the junction unmatched. CDR1 and CDR2 (germline): MNHNS, SASEGT. This CDR3 is CASSRTGIYEQYF. The CDR3 DNA reads as TGTGCCAGCTCACGGACAGGGATCTACGAGCAGTACTTC.

This clonotype was recorded many times. This chain links TRBV28 with TRBJ1-4; TRBD1 is a possible D gene (5 bases). Per the germline V gene, CDR1 is MDHEN and CDR2 is SYDVKM. V lost 4 bases to trimming and J lost 6 bases, with 12 bases between them. This CDR3 is 14 amino acids long. The CDR3 nucleotides are TGTGCCAGCAGTTGGGAGGGGCTAGATGAAAAACTGTTTTTT. Protein: CASSWEGLDEKLFF.

This clonotype was recorded once. The chain recombines TRBV29-1 with TRBJ2-3; 7 bases align to TRBD1. CDR3 length: 15 amino acids. In germline, CDR1 is SQVTM, CDR2 ANQGSEA. The CDR3 coding sequence is TGCAGTGCTAGAGACGAGACAGGGAGAAGGGATACGCAGTATTTT. Encoded protein: CSARDETGRRDTQYF.

This clonotype was detected ten times or more. The rearrangement links TRBV5-1 to TRBJ2-3, with 10 nucleotides matching TRBD2. J gave up 4 bases and V 4 bases, and 9 bases lay outside the gene matches. The CDR3 is made up of 16 amino acids. Germline values: CDR1 SGHRS, CDR2 YFSETQ. CDR3 bases: TGCGCCAGCAGCACCTCAGCGGGAGGGCCGGCAGATACGCAGTATTTT. Encoded protein: CASSTSAGGPADTQYF.

This clonotype has ten or more counts. The chain links TRBV12-3 or TRBV12-4 to TRBJ2-7; TRBD2 is a possible D gene (7 bases). The CDR3 is made up of 15 amino acids. Trimming removed 7 bases at V and 3 bases at J, with 19 bases between. CDR3 region: CASTVGGANNYEQYF. Here the CDR3 DNA reads TGTGCCAGCACCGTGGGGGGGGCGAACAACTACGAGCAGTACTTC.

This clonotype was detected ten times or more. The chain links TRBV18 to TRBJ2-1, with 11 bases fitting TRBD2. Germline CDR1 and CDR2: KGHSH and LQKENI. V lost 1 base, J lost 10 bases, and 9 bases stayed unmatched. The CDR3 contains 16 residues. The CDR3 reads CASSPRLAGGTGEQFF. The CDR3 region has the DNA TGTGCCAGCTCACCACGCCTAGCGGGAGGAACTGGGGAGCAGTTCTTC. Combining the CDR3 with reference TRBV18 and TRBJ2-1 gives the whole variable domain NAGVMQNPRHLVRRRGQEARLRCSPMKGHSHVYWYRQLPEEGLKFMVYLQKENIIDESGMPKERFSAEFPKEGPSILRIQQVVRGDSAAYFCASSPRLAGGTGEQFFGPGTRLTVL.

The CDR3 sequence: CASSTGRSEKLFF. The CDR3 DNA is TGTGCCAGCAGCACAGGAAGGAGTGAAAAACTGTTTTTT. The V gene is TRBV5-5, the J gene TRBJ1-4; the D gene is possibly TRBD1 (5 bases). The CDR3 totals 13 residues. The germline V gene has CDR1 SGHKS and CDR2 YYEKEE (reference sequence). Trimming cost V 4 bases and J 7 bases, with 11 bases left between them.

This clonotype was picked up a small number of times. The CDR3 nucleotides are TGTGCCAGTAGACTAGCGGGGGGGGACGGCACAGATACGCAGTATTTT. This translates into CASRLAGGDGTDTQYF. This chain links TRBV19 with TRBJ2-3; 13 bases match TRBD2. The CDR3 totals 16 residues. V dropped 6 bases and J dropped 1; count of bases not matched to a gene: 4. CDR1 and CDR2 (germline): LNHDA, SQIVND (reference sequence). Using reference TRBV19 and TRBJ2-3 for the parts outside the CDR3, the full variable domain is DGGITQSPKYLFRKEGQNVTLSCEQNLNHDAMYWYRQDPGQGLRLIYYSQIVNDFQKGDIAEGYSVSREKKESFPLTVTSAQKNPTAFYLCASRLAGGDGTDTQYFGPGTRLTVL.

This clonotype was detected ten times or more. The genes are TRBV6-1 and TRBJ2-1; no definite D call. The CDR3 totals 12 residues. Trimming pared 6 bases from V and 5 bases from J, leaving 8 bases between. Germline values: CDR1 MNHNS, CDR2 SASEGT. The CDR3 coding sequence is TGTGCCAGCAGAGGCAGCAACAATGAGCAGTTCTTC. Amino acids: CASRGSNNEQFF.

This clonotype was counted a few times. V usage is TRBV20-1 and J usage is TRBJ2-7; 9 nucleotides align to TRBD2. CDR1 and CDR2 from the germline V gene are DFQATT and SNEGSKA (reference sequence). This CDR3 contains 15 residues. The J segment lost 0 bases and the V segment lost 6 bases, leaving 9 bases of the junction unmatched. The CDR3 sequence: CSALTSGGSSYEQYF. The CDR3, as DNA: TGCAGTGCGCTGACTAGCGGAGGTAGCTCCTACGAGCAGTACTTC.

This clonotype was seen repeatedly, ten times or more. The rearrangement links TRBV20-1 to TRBJ1-5; D is perhaps TRBD1 (6 bases). CDR1 DFQATT and CDR2 SNEGSKA come from the germline V gene (reference sequence). This CDR3 spans 14 amino acids. V was clipped by 3 bases and J by 6 bases, with 15 bases between them. The CDR3 DNA follows: TGCAGTGCTAGTTGGGGGCAGGTAGGTCAGCCCCAGCATTTT. Protein sequence: CSASWGQVGQPQHF.

The chain combines TRBV19 with TRBJ2-5; D remains ambiguous. The V end lost 3 bases, the J end lost 1 base, and 12 bases lay between the germline ends. This CDR3 spans 15 amino acids. The germline V gene has CDR1 LNHDA and CDR2 SQIVND (reference sequence). CDR3 nucleotide sequence: TGTGCCAGTAGTATTTCGCCCAACCCCCAAGAGACCCAGTACTTC. Translated: CASSISPNPQETQYF.

The chain's CDR3 is CASSFPGSGNTIYF. In DNA form, the CDR3 reads TGTGCCAGCAGCTTCCCAGGCTCTGGAAACACCATATATTTT. V and J are TRBV7-6 and TRBJ1-3; D is uncertain. The CDR3 extends over 14 amino acids. CDR1 and CDR2 from the germline V gene are SGHVS and FNYEAQ. The V end was cut by 3 bases, the J end by 0 bases, with 6 bases between.

This clonotype was detected a few times. V usage is TRBV27 and J usage is TRBJ2-3; a possible D gene is TRBD1 (5 bases). The length of the CDR3 is 14 residues. The V end was cut by 2 bases, the J end by 7 bases, with 13 bases between. Germline V gene lookup returns CDR1 MNHEY and CDR2 SMNVEV (reference sequence). CDR3 region: CASSLMQGWNTQYF. CDR3 DNA sequence: TGTGCCAGCAGTTTAATGCAGGGTTGGAATACGCAGTATTTT.

The table lists this clonotype with many counts. The chain is built from TRBV12-3 or TRBV12-4 and TRBJ1-1; 7 nucleotides match TRBD1. The CDR3 runs to 13 residues. V gave up 6 bases and J gave up 3 bases; unmatched junction bases: 4. This CDR3 is CASSPTGDTEAFF. In DNA, the CDR3 is TGTGCCAGCAGCCCCACAGGGGACACTGAAGCTTTCTTT.

To note about this clonotype: Possible read error: a much larger clone is one base away. The V gene is TRBV7-2, the J gene TRBJ2-2; TRBD2 agrees at 8 bases. CDR1 is SGHTA, CDR2 FQGNSA, per germline. This CDR3 comprises 17 residues. J was trimmed by 4 bases and V by 5 bases; bases with no gene match: 12. The CDR3 protein is CASSPGLVQTSTGELFF. In nucleotides, the CDR3 is TGTGCCAGCAGCCCGGGACTAGTTCAAACGAGCACCGGGGAGCTGTTTTTT.

This clonotype showed up just a few times. V and J are TRBV6-5 and TRBJ2-3; 11 bases match TRBD1. CDR3 length equals 16 residues. The junction had 6 bases not matched to a gene; V was cut back by 2 bases and J by 5 bases. The germline CDR1 and CDR2 sequences are MNHEY and SVGAGI. Written as DNA, the CDR3 is TGTGCCAGCAGTTACCTAGGGACAGGGGGAGGAGATACGCAGTATTTT. This gives the protein CASSYLGTGGGDTQYF.

This clonotype has ten or more counts. J is TRBJ2-7 and V is TRBV20-1, with D perhaps assigned TRBD1 or TRBD2 (5 bases each). The germline V gene has CDR1 DFQATT and CDR2 SNEGSKA (reference sequence). The CDR3 contains 14 residues. V lost 3 bases and J lost 2, with 14 bases in between. CDR3 loop: CSARGVTDPYEQYF. CDR3 in DNA: TGCAGTGCTAGGGGGGTCACCGATCCCTACGAGCAGTACTTC.

The J gene is TRBJ2-3, the V gene TRBV4-2, with 14 bases fitting TRBD2. From germline, CDR1 is LGHNA and CDR2 YNFKEQ. The V segment lost 1 base and the J segment 1 base; nucleotides outside the gene matches: 4. The CDR3 contains 18 residues. CDR3 sequence (DNA): TGTGCCAGCAGCCAAGGACTAGCGGGGGGGCCGGGCACAGATACGCAGTATTTT. It translates to CASSQGLAGGPGTDTQYF.

This clonotype has a count of ten or more. The chain uses TRBV7-6 and TRBJ2-2; TRBD1 might be the D (6 bases). CDR1 and CDR2 (germline): SGHVS, FNYEAQ. V shed 4 bases and J shed 1 base, with 10 bases lying between them. The CDR3 consists of 15 residues. CDR3 region: CASSSWTENTGELFF. The CDR3 nucleotides are TGTGCCAGCAGCTCATGGACAGAGAACACCGGGGAGCTGTTTTTT.

At least ten counts were recorded for this clonotype. The chain is built from TRBV3-1 and TRBJ2-5; a possible D gene is TRBD2 (6 bases). V was clipped by 2 bases and J by 4 bases, with 14 bases between them. The V gene's germline CDR1 is LGHDT and CDR2 YNNKEL (reference sequence). The CDR3 consists of 15 residues. DNA for the CDR3: TGTGCCAGCAGCCAACCGGGGGAGGTCCGAGAGACCCAGTACTTC. Protein sequence: CASSQPGEVRETQYF.